These 14 T cell receptor beta chains share one sample of origin, sequenced in a study of OX40 agonist ivuxolimab in advanced cancers. Data came from immunoSEQ multiplex PCR; TCRdb stores just in-frame clones and leaves some out. The repertoire includes fewer than 15,000 clones, about 87% of them detected once, and around 49% sits in the top ten. This sample comprised CD4+ or CD8+ T cells sorted from blood, obtained in a trial of the OX40 agonist ivuxolimab. The receptors originated from an adult with an advanced solid tumor such as melanoma, head and neck, liver or kidney cancer.

V and J are TRBV5-5 and TRBJ1-5; D call uncertain. CDR3 size: 13 residues. V shed 0 bases and J shed 0 bases, with 1 base lying between them. Germline CDR1 and CDR2: SGHKS and YYEKEE (reference sequence). The CDR3 loop reads CASSLVSNQPQHF. The CDR3, as DNA: TGTGCCAGCAGCTTGGTTAGCAATCAGCCCCAGCATTTT.

V usage is TRBV19 and J usage is TRBJ2-2; possible D gene TRBD2, 6 bases. The CDR3 loop spans 15 amino acids. V was clipped by 8 bases and J by 5 bases, with 18 bases between them. Germline V gene data show CDR1 as LNHDA and CDR2 as SQIVND (reference sequence). The CDR3 loop is CASRLRSGRTGELFF. The CDR3 region has the DNA TGTGCCAGTCGATTAAGGTCAGGGAGGACCGGGGAGCTGTTTTTT. Filled out from reference TRBV19 and TRBJ2-2, the complete variable domain reads DGGITQSPKYLFRKEGQNVTLSCEQNLNHDAMYWYRQDPGQGLRLIYYSQIVNDFQKGDIAEGYSVSREKKESFPLTVTSAQKNPTAFYLCASRLRSGRTGELFFGEGSRLTVL.

The chain couples TRBV28 to TRBJ2-1, with 12 bases aligning to TRBD2. This CDR3 region has 13 residues. The trim removed 8 bases at V and 8 bases at J, leaving 4 bases unmatched. In germline, CDR1 is MDHEN, CDR2 SYDVKM. Here the CDR3 reads CASSSGRAYEQFF. The CDR3, as DNA: TGTGCCAGCTCTAGCGGGAGGGCGTATGAGCAGTTCTTC.

This clone came up a few times. This chain joins TRBV7-9 and TRBJ2-5; no clear D. Trimming pared 1 base from V and 5 bases from J, leaving 8 bases between. The CDR3 covers 13 residues. From germline, CDR1 is SEHNR and CDR2 FQNEAQ (reference sequence). The CDR3 sequence is CASSLVGRETQYF. The CDR3 region has the DNA TGTGCCAGCAGCTTAGTCGGACGGGAGACCCAGTACTTC.

V is TRBV6-6 and J is TRBJ2-6; D is unclear. Germline V lookup: CDR1 MNHNY, CDR2 SVGAGI (reference sequence). The V gene lost 5 bases and the J gene lost 0 bases, with 5 bases spanning the gap. The CDR3 is 14 amino acids. The CDR3 sequence is CASSPSSGANVLTF. The CDR3 DNA follows: TGTGCCAGCAGTCCCAGCTCTGGGGCCAACGTCCTGACTTTC.

V gene TRBV27 combines with J gene TRBJ2-7; TRBD2 is a possible D gene (6 bases). V lost 0 bases and J 3 bases, leaving 12 bases between the germline ends. CDR1 MNHEY and CDR2 SMNVEV come from the germline V gene (reference sequence). This CDR3 is 15 amino acids long. This CDR3 reads CASSLSLPGVYEQYF. The CDR3 DNA follows: TGTGCCAGCAGTTTATCGCTCCCGGGAGTCTACGAGCAGTACTTC.

CDR3 in DNA: TGTGCCAGCAGCGTAGCTACTACCGATACGCAGTATTTT. It codes for CASSVATTDTQYF. The chain joins TRBV9 to TRBJ2-3; D not resolved. Trimming removed 0 bases at V and 6 bases at J, with 8 bases between. The CDR3 is 13 residues long. Germline V gene lookup returns CDR1 SGDLS and CDR2 YYNGEE.

The sample holds one count of this clone. The V call is TRBV9, the J call TRBJ2-1; D possibly uses TRBD1 or TRBD2 (5 bases each). Germline V lookup: CDR1 SGDLS, CDR2 YYNGEE. V was clipped by 0 bases and J by 8 bases, with 12 bases between them. The CDR3 consists of 14 residues. The CDR3 loop is CASSVATVGDEQFF. The CDR3 region has the DNA TGTGCCAGCAGCGTAGCTACCGTGGGGGATGAGCAGTTCTTC.

The chain joins TRBV9 to TRBJ2-1, with D tentatively TRBD1 or TRBD2 (5 bases each). The CDR3 has 11 amino acids. V lost 3 bases to trimming and J lost 12 bases, with 10 bases between them. CDR1 and CDR2 (germline): SGDLS, YYNGEE. The CDR3 loop is CASSGGFGQFF. Written as DNA, the CDR3 is TGTGCCAGCAGCGGGGGGTTCGGGCAGTTCTTC. Drawing the rest from reference TRBV9 and TRBJ2-1, the complete variable domain is DSGVTQTPKHLITATGQRVTLRCSPRSGDLSVYWYQQSLDQGLQFLIQYYNGEERAKGNILERFSAQQFPDLHSELNLSSLELGDSALYFCASSGGFGQFFGPGTRLTVL.

V and J are TRBV27 and TRBJ2-1; D remains unclear. This CDR3 region has 12 residues. Germline loops: CDR1 MNHEY, CDR2 SMNVEV (reference sequence). V was trimmed by 5 bases and J by 5 bases, leaving 7 bases between them. CDR3 nucleotide sequence: TGTGCCAGCAGTCCACATAACAATGAGCAGTTCTTC. Its translation: CASSPHNNEQFF.

The rearrangement uses TRBV4-2 and TRBJ2-1; 7 bases are shared with TRBD2. The V segment lost 2 bases and the J segment 2 bases; nucleotides outside the gene matches: 6. In germline, CDR1 is LGHNA, CDR2 YNFKEQ. The CDR3 totals 16 residues. The CDR3 region is CASSQFKRGTYNEQFF. CDR3 bases: TGTGCCAGCAGCCAATTTAAGCGGGGTACCTACAATGAGCAGTTCTTC.

The chain carries TRBV11-3 and TRBJ2-3, with D possibly TRBD2 on 6 matching bases. V was trimmed by 4 bases and J by 3 bases, leaving 11 bases between them. CDR3 length: 14 amino acids. CDR1 is SGHNT, CDR2 YENEEA, per germline. The CDR3 reads CASSWGRETDTQYF. The CDR3 DNA reads as TGTGCCAGCAGCTGGGGACGGGAGACAGATACGCAGTATTTT. Variable domain in full (rest from reference TRBV11-3 and TRBJ2-3): EAGVVQSPRYKIIEKKQPVAFWCNPISGHNTLYWYLQNLGQGPELLIRYENEEAVDDSQLPKDRFSAERLKGVDSTLKIQPAELGDSAVYLCASSWGRETDTQYFGPGTRLTVL.

V usage is TRBV6-1 and J usage is TRBJ1-2; D unclear. The CDR3 totals 15 residues. Germline CDR1 is MNHNS and CDR2 is SASEGT. Trimming shortened V by 0 bases and J by 1 base, and 9 bases separated the two germline ends. The CDR3 nucleotides are TGTGCCAGCAGTGAAGCGCCAGCGGATAACTATGGCTACACCTTC. Translated, it gives CASSEAPADNYGYTF.

The gene calls are TRBV27 and TRBJ2-7; the match to TRBD2 covers 8 bases. The CDR3 is made up of 14 amino acids. The J segment lost 4 bases and the V segment lost 5 bases, leaving 7 bases of the junction unmatched. CDR1 MNHEY and CDR2 SMNVEV come from the germline V gene (reference sequence). CDR3 region: CASSMGLGGYEQYF. The CDR3 coding sequence is TGTGCCAGCAGTATGGGACTAGGGGGTTACGAGCAGTACTTC.